The source of this T cell receptor beta chain is a study of Ad26.COV2.S vaccination and SARS-CoV-2 variants. V lost 1 base and J 7 bases, leaving 20 bases between the germline ends. The CDR3 is 16 residues long. Germline V gene data show CDR1 as SGHTA and CDR2 as FQGNSA. Repertoires were generated with immunoSEQ multiplex PCR, while TCRdb's copy carries only in-frame clones and drops some. The sample includes over 300,000 clones, about 83% of them seen just once. The treatment is: roughly 20 received Ad26.COV2.S at low or high dose, single or two shots; about five received placebo; per-sample allocation not given. Sampling was done on day 63 after the first vaccine or placebo injection.

This receptor was identified in a person between 18 and 65 years old who received the Ad26.COV2.S COVID-19 vaccine or a placebo. The rearrangement links TRBV7-2 to TRBJ2-7; TRBD1 might be the D (6 bases). This material consisted of peripheral blood, taken in a trial of Ad26.COV2.S vaccine versus placebo. Written as DNA, the CDR3 is TGTGCCAGCAGCTTAGATGGTGTGGCAGGGGAGAGGGAGCAGTACTTC. Encoded protein: CASSLDGVAGEREQYF. Drawing the rest from reference TRBV7-2 and TRBJ2-7, the complete variable domain is GAGVSQSPSNKVTEKGKDVELRCDPISGHTALYWYRQSLGQGLEFLIYFQGNSAPDKSGLPSDRFSAERTGGSVSTLTIQRTQQEDSAVYLCASSLDGVAGEREQYFGPGTRLTVT.